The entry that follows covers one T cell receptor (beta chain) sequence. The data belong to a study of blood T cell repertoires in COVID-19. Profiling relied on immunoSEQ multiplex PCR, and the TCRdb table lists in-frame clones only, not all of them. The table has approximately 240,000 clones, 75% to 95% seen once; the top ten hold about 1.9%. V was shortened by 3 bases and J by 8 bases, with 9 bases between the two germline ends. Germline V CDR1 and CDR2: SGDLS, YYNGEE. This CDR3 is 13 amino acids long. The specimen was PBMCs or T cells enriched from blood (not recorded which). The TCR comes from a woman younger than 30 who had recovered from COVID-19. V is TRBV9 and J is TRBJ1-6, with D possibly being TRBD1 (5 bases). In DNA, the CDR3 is TGTGCCAGCAGCGAAAGGGGTTATTCACCCCTCCACTTT. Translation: CASSERGYSPLHF.